These 2 T cell receptor beta chains were sequenced from one sample in a study of blood T cells in healthy people across ages (dated by TCRdb to 2014 to 2015). Library prep was done by 5' RACE. This sample was sequenced with an Illumina HiSeq 2500. A second roughly 6 to 12 cycle PCR used a sample-barcoded 5' primer and a J-beta primer mix. TCRdb passed the public sequencing reads through fastp at Q25 and MiXCR, retaining productive beta sequences. Under each unique CDR3 protein, matching rows form one entry showing the most common genes and DNA. This sample lists more than 1 million distinct CDR3 sequences; 40% to 50% were detected once. Approximately 17% of the sample goes to the ten largest clones. Sequenced material: blood. These receptor sequences come from a woman between 55 and 75 years old in good health.

This clonotype appeared a single time. The V call is TRBV12-3 or TRBV12-4, the J call TRBJ2-3; possible D gene TRBD2, 6 bases. This CDR3 comprises 15 residues. V was trimmed by 1 base and J by 5 bases, leaving 13 bases between them. The CDR3 bases are TGTGCCAGCAGTTTAGAGGGCAATAGCGGAGATACGCAGTATTTT. Translated, it gives CASSLEGNSGDTQYF.

The chain recombines TRBV11-1 with TRBJ1-6; no reliable D call. CDR3 length equals 15 residues. V was clipped by 4 bases and J by 5 bases, with 12 bases between them. CDR1 is SGHAT, CDR2 FQDESV, per germline (reference sequence). CDR3 nucleotides: TGTGCCAGCAGCTCTACCGAGGCAAATAATTCACCCCTCCACTTT. Encoded protein: CASSSTEANNSPLHF.